Here is one T cell receptor beta chain with its context. What antigen it recognizes has not been identified. No base quality information exists; no much larger clone differs at one position. The library was generated by the immunoSEQ multiplex PCR assay. The multiplex PCR relied on a mix of 60 forward primers for TCR Vbeta segments and 13 reverse primers for TCR Jbeta segments. A multiplex PCR assay on genomic DNA amplified the CDR3 region of rearranged TCR beta genes. Amplified TCR beta libraries were sequenced as 87-base-pair reads on the Illumina HiSeq System. In the original analysis: In a later analysis, tens of millions of unique TCR beta chains were counted across the approximately 620 repertoires, and roughly 10 million of these chains were shared by at least two donors. Raw reads were error-corrected and collapsed into unique sequences by a nearest-neighbor algorithm in which closely related sequences were merged to remove PCR and sequencing errors. V, D and J gene segments were assigned by aligning CDR3 sequences to IMGT reference sequences. For a sequence to be retained, a match of at least six nucleotides was required to both a V gene segment and a J gene segment. Rearrangements were classified as productive when the CDR3 lacked stop codons and remained in frame with V and J, and all other rearrangements were classified as non-productive. Following IMGT convention, CDR3 was defined as the stretch from the second conserved V-encoded cysteine up to the conserved J-encoded phenylalanine. Sequences without an unambiguous match to a single V gene segment were excluded from the earlier analysis of about 640 of the donors. In an earlier analysis of roughly 500 of the donors, V segments were called functional above 56.7% productive rearrangements and were called segregating when the between-donor standard deviation exceeded 5%. A statistical classification framework was built for diagnosing cytomegalovirus status from the catalog of TCR beta chain sequences. In a later analysis, TCR nucleotide sequences were compared against IMGT/GENE-DB human TR gene sequences so that V and J genes could be assigned. Using the TCRdist pipeline, a later analysis assigned CDR3 sequences along with most-parsimonious VDJ recombination scenarios. In a later analysis, each TCR beta chain was defined by its CDR3 amino acid sequence together with its V-gene family, and reads without a unique V-gene family were excluded. As a way to deal with suspected cross-contamination and a sequencing artifact, a later analysis dropped 450 to 700 nucleotide sequences that were highly shared and had low generation probability. In a later analysis, a clonal expansion index for each public chain was calculated from normalized within-repertoire ranks of inferred template counts. In a later analysis, generation probabilities were computed using a VDJ recombination model fitted to out-of-frame rearrangements, and the results were checked against IGoR. Hypergeometric tests were used in a later analysis to score TCR-TCR, TCR-HLA and TCR-CMV co-occurrence, with a repertoire-size bias correction applied to the TCR pairs. To estimate false discovery rates, a later analysis permuted the HLA or CMV assignments 20 times. In a later analysis, co-occurring TCRs were grouped using DBSCAN, and TCRdist sequence similarity was added for clustering within HLA-allele-positive subsets. Repertoires with fewer than 30,000 or more than 120,000 public chains, plus five repertoires with anomalous nucleotide sharing, were excluded from co-occurrence clustering. As stored in TCRdb, this immuneACCESS dataset retains in-frame rearrangements with V and J assigned. A fraction of the clones does not appear; measured against another copy, unresolved V genes explain less than half of the discrepancy, and the remainder lacks a known reason. The DNA gave D and trimming, while V, J and clone size come from that table. A total of approximately 130,000 clones appear in this sample, more than 75% of them only once. The top ten clones comprise around 5.2% of the sample.

In total, approximately 700 healthy bone marrow donors made up the cohort. Cohort members were all nominally healthy when sampled, although unrecorded immune exposures were likely present. The donor was CMV seronegative and belonged to the group of roughly 330 seronegative cohort members. A peripheral blood sample was collected from each donor, and TCR beta sequencing was performed on peripheral blood mononuclear cells. The Qiagen DNeasy Blood Extraction Kit was used to extract genomic DNA from the blood cell samples. From the cysteine through the phenylalanine, the CDR3 covers 20 amino acids. Of the read, only the CDR3 DNA is kept; its 60 bases are in frame from base 1. Ends trimmed: V by 3 bases, J by 3 bases; bases unmatched to a gene: 16. The germline V gene sets CDR1 to SGDLS and CDR2 to YYNGEE. The sample originates from a study of cytomegalovirus exposure and HLA in healthy donors (dated by TCRdb to 2016 to 2017). In the study overall: In an earlier analysis of 550 to 750 of the donors, under 300 Gb of sequence data and 90 million to 130 million unique TCR beta sequences from 150 million to 200 million T cells were reported. Approximately 300 gigabases of sequencing data and approximately 92 million unique TCR sequences made up an early release that covered around 640 HLA-typed donors. Among the roughly 400 genotyped donors, around 81% belonged to the genetic ancestry cluster associated with self-reported Caucasian donors. The aim of the study was to test whether cataloging public T cell receptors could identify signatures of past pathogen exposure. The study used immunosequencing to profile the T cell repertoires of under 700 subjects and linked those repertoires to cytomegalovirus serostatus. Besides the first cohort of around 670 subjects, a separate validation cohort made up of 120 or so different subjects was used. To predict cytomegalovirus infection status, the study combined high-throughput TCR immunosequencing, statistical association of individual TCRs with disease status, and machine learning. In a later analysis, previously published TCR beta repertoires from roughly 710 donors were re-analyzed and high-resolution HLA genotyping was added so that TCR occurrence patterns could be studied. In the later analysis, no new phenotypic data were used to find candidate immune exposures; instead, reliance was placed on TCR beta sequences and their occurrence across donors. In an earlier analysis of over 550 of the donors, high-throughput TCR beta sequencing was used to judge whether each TCR beta V gene segment behaved as functional or pseudogenic. Donor age, sex, ethnicity and CMV serostatus were compiled alongside the repertoire data. Genome-wide SNP genotypes for about three fifths of the roughly 700 donors were used in a later genetic analysis, which treated that subset as a discovery cohort. Every repertoire in the discovery cohort had been generated on one and the same sequencing platform. HLA typing included class I and class II loci at four-digit resolution. The number of typed donors differed by locus: about 629-630 for A, B, C, DRB1 and DQB1; 500 to 550 for DQA1; approximately 600 for DPA1; and 450 to 480 for DPB1. A handful of DR-DQ haplotypes were handled as single units for association and clustering because linkage in the cohort was strong. Among about 400 genotyped donors of the cohort, an average of approximately 220,000 unique TCR beta nucleotide sequences was sequenced per donor, of which about 18% were non-productive. The full study reports these points: Immune exposure information for the cohort was limited to CMV serostatus. Presence/absence analyses assumed roughly uniform sequencing depth across donors, an assumption that may not hold. Several of the top co-occurrence clusters appeared to be linked to parvovirus B19, influenza, CMV and Epstein-Barr virus, according to a later analysis. According to a later analysis, TCR association rates differed among HLA loci, with DRB1 alleles showing the most associated TCRs and HLA-C alleles showing the fewest. Linkage disequilibrium might explain the correlated functional status among segregating V segments, but an unknown experimental factor could not be excluded. Cytomegalovirus status was reported to be diagnosed by the classifier with high specificity and sensitivity in both the original and validation cohorts. When HLA alleles, especially DR and DQ, strongly co-occurred, attributing TCR associations to individual alleles was difficult. V-gene and J-gene trimming of TCR beta chains was associated with a missense DCLRE1C variant in a later genetic analysis, and the association was replicated in an independent cohort. Across donors, most TCR sequences were observed very rarely, whereas some public TCRs were present in many individuals. Broadly in line with IMGT annotations, most TCR beta V segments showed up in productive rearrangements about 87% or about 30% of the time in an earlier analysis of about 500 of the donors. The study gave a list of 150 to 200 TCR beta chains associated with cytomegalovirus. Because some donors lacked HLA typing at each locus, the association tests relied only on the typed subset. A cluster of highly shared sequence variants was judged likely to represent a technical artifact of the sequencing pipeline. In a later analysis, most CMV-associated TCR beta chains were found to appear HLA-restricted, with HLA associations seemingly driven largely by CMV exposure. Compared with the approximately 670-donor mean, donors in an Asian-associated ancestry cluster had fewer N-insertions in productive TCRs, according to a later genetic analysis. The cohort was sequenced for TCR beta chains only, and without alpha or paired-chain data the features that could be detected were limited. A further reported finding was that TCR beta sequences accurately predicted the HLA-A and HLA-B alleles for most subjects in the first cohort. The earlier analysis of approximately 540 of the donors excluded approximately 17 rarely observed V segments, including chromosome 9 orphons, because counts were too low. Specific HLA alleles were associated with 18,000 or so TCR beta sequences at a false discovery rate of 0.05 in a later analysis. Some IMGT-functional V segments, including TRBV6-2 and TRBV6-3, could not be told apart with the 87-base-pair reads, so those segments were excluded. In vitro tests confirmed that a few of the cytomegalovirus-associated TCR beta chains recognize cytomegalovirus antigens. It was suggested by the authors that the approach could potentially be generalized to other disease states and immunological phenotypes. Compared with equally common non-associated chains, HLA-associated TCR beta chains in a later analysis were more clonally expanded and had lower generation probabilities.

The receptor was isolated from a woman aged 25 to 45 in good health and CMV-seronegative. The sample taken for sequencing was PBMCs. The sequence is built from TRBV9 and TRBJ2-1; a stretch of 12 junction bases matches TRBD2. DNA sequence: TGTGCCAGCAGCGACCCGACTAGCGGGGGATCAAGACTATACTACAATGAGCAGTTCTTC. This encodes CASSDPTSGGSRLYYNEQFF.